One and the same sample provided the 14 T cell receptor beta chains below, sequenced in a study of shared clonotypes between healthy human individuals. Sequenced by immunoSEQ multiplex PCR; TCRdb stores in-frame clones only, minus some. The data show a few hundred thousand clones, approximately 77% seen once. The source material was PBMCs. The receptors were gathered from a woman between 40 and 50 years old in good health. Some clones in this sample may be carry-over from other donors' samples.

On this clone itself: This clone may be a read error of a much larger clone one base away. The rearrangement joins TRBV7-3 to TRBJ2-5; D could derive from TRBD1 or TRBD2 (5 bases each). CDR3 size: 13 residues. V was trimmed by 5 bases and J by 1 base, leaving 8 bases between them. Looked up from germline, CDR1 is SGHTA and CDR2 is FQGTGA. CDR3 amino acids: CASSLGAQETQYF. The CDR3 DNA sequence: TGTGCCAGCAGCCTCGGGGCCCAAGAGACCCAGTACTTC.

V is TRBV7-6 and J is TRBJ2-2; TRBD1 matches at 7 bases. V shed 6 bases and J 3 bases; nucleotides not matched to a gene: 10. CDR3 length: 16 amino acids. Germline V gene data show CDR1 as SGHVS and CDR2 as FNYEAQ. This CDR3 is CASRHFDRADTGELFF. DNA for the CDR3: TGTGCCAGCAGACATTTCGACAGGGCGGACACCGGGGAGCTGTTTTTT.

The V call is TRBV30, the J call TRBJ1-1; a possible D gene is TRBD1 (5 bases). The CDR3 runs to 17 residues. Trimming shortened V by 0 bases and J by 9 bases, and 26 bases separated the two germline ends. Germline V gives CDR1 GTSNPN, CDR2 SVGIG (reference sequence). CDR3 sequence: CAWSVQVTRHFSFKAFF. The CDR3 DNA reads as TGTGCCTGGAGTGTACAGGTGACGAGACATTTTTCTTTTAAAGCTTTCTTT.

The chain combines TRBV7-9 with TRBJ2-1; TRBD2 matches at 10 bases. Trimming cost V 10 bases and J 6 bases; bases outside gene matches: 12. CDR1 is SEHNR, CDR2 FQNEAQ, per germline (reference sequence). The CDR3 loop spans 15 amino acids. CDR3 in DNA: TGTGCCACCCTCAGGCTAGCGGGAGTCGGCAATGAGCAGTTCTTC. It translates to CATLRLAGVGNEQFF.

The rearrangement uses TRBV6-1 and TRBJ2-7, with 10 positions matching TRBD1. The CDR3 loop spans 16 amino acids. V shed 1 base and J 1 base; nucleotides not matched to a gene: 4. From germline, CDR1 is MNHNS and CDR2 SASEGT. CDR3 coding DNA: TGTGCCAGCAGTGAAGTCCCGGGACAGGGGTCCTACGAGCAGTACTTC. Translating gives CASSEVPGQGSYEQYF.

This clone was counted once. The V call is TRBV4-2, the J call TRBJ2-3; 13 bases are a match to TRBD2. The germline gives CDR1 LGHNA, CDR2 YNFKEQ. This CDR3 comprises 15 residues. The V gene end was trimmed by 6 bases and the J gene end by 4 bases; junction bases not matched to a gene: 4. The CDR3 reads CASRTSGRAADTQYF. For the CDR3, the DNA is TGTGCCAGCAGAACTAGCGGGAGGGCGGCAGATACGCAGTATTTT.

This chain links TRBV5-1 with TRBJ2-7; TRBD1 matches at 9 bases. V was clipped by 5 bases and J by 4 bases; unmatched bases: 7. This CDR3 is built from 14 residues. Germline CDR1 and CDR2: SGHRS and YFSETQ. CDR3 nucleotides: TGCGCCAGCAGACGCGTGACAGGGGGTTACGAGCAGTACTTC. Amino acids: CASRRVTGGYEQYF. Complete variable domain (other parts from reference TRBV5-1 and TRBJ2-7): KAGVTQTPRYLIKTRGQQVTLSCSPISGHRSVSWYQQTPGQGLQFLFEYFSETQRNKGNFPGRFSGRQFSNSRSEMNVSTLELGDSALYLCASRRVTGGYEQYFGPGTRLTVT.

The chain uses TRBV6-1 and TRBJ2-5, with D possibly TRBD2 on 6 matching bases. Germline CDR1 reads MNHNS; CDR2 reads SASEGT. Trimming pared 5 bases from V and 5 bases from J, leaving 18 bases between. CDR3 length: 15 residues. The CDR3 DNA reads TGTGCCAGCAGTTTCCGGGACCCGAGCGGGGAGACCCAGTACTTC. Translated: CASSFRDPSGETQYF.

V gene TRBV19 combines with J gene TRBJ1-2, with D unclear. Germline values: CDR1 LNHDA, CDR2 SQIVND (reference sequence). V was pared by 7 bases and J by 3 bases, with 15 bases between. This CDR3 comprises 14 residues. In DNA form, the CDR3 reads TGTGCCAGTACGTATCGGGGTATCGACTATGGCTACACCTTC. Residues: CASTYRGIDYGYTF.

This clone occurred once. The chain employs TRBV19 and TRBJ2-7, with 9 bases lining up with TRBD1. V dropped 4 bases and J dropped 4; count of bases not matched to a gene: 5. Germline V gene data show CDR1 as LNHDA and CDR2 as SQIVND (reference sequence). This CDR3 region has 14 residues. Written as DNA, the CDR3 is TGTGCCAGTAGTAACTTCGGGACAGGGTACGAGCAGTACTTC. Protein product: CASSNFGTGYEQYF. Based on the CDR3 plus reference TRBV19 and TRBJ2-7, the full variable domain is DGGITQSPKYLFRKEGQNVTLSCEQNLNHDAMYWYRQDPGQGLRLIYYSQIVNDFQKGDIAEGYSVSREKKESFPLTVTSAQKNPTAFYLCASSNFGTGYEQYFGPGTRLTVT.

This clone came up once. A far larger clone is a single base away, which makes a read error likely. The chain has TRBV30 and TRBJ1-1; D is unclear. CDR1 is GTSNPN and CDR2 is SVGIG in the germline V gene (reference sequence). The V and J ends lost 1 base and 12 bases respectively, with 21 bases between them. The CDR3 is 14 residues long. Here the CDR3 reads CAWSDREVTISSFF. The CDR3 nucleotides read TGTGCCTGGAGTGACCGAGAGGTTACCATCTCATCTTTCTTT.

The chain links TRBV30 to TRBJ2-1; weak D call: TRBD1 (7 bases). Germline V gene lookup returns CDR1 GTSNPN and CDR2 SVGIG (reference sequence). V was trimmed by 1 base and J by 7 bases, leaving 17 bases between them. There are 15 residues in the CDR3. CDR3 nucleotide sequence: TGTGCCTGGAGTGAGACTAGGTCAGGGGGGAATGAGCAGTTCTTC. This translates into CAWSETRSGGNEQFF.

For this clone: The likely explanation is a read error, given a far larger clone one base away. The V gene is TRBV6-1, the J gene TRBJ2-7, with a possible D match to TRBD2 (6 bases). The CDR3 spans 13 residues. Germline-derived CDR1 and CDR2 are MNHNS and SASEGT. The CDR3 DNA follows: TGTGCCATCAGTGATGCCGGGCTGGATGGGGGGTCATTC. As protein: CAISDAGLDGGSF.

Details on this clone: Given a much more abundant clone one base away, this may be a read error. This rearrangement joins TRBV7-3 to TRBJ2-5; 9 nucleotides align to TRBD2. Per the germline V gene, CDR1 is SGHTA and CDR2 is FQGTGA. This CDR3 region has 17 residues. The CDR3 nucleotides read TGTGCCAGCAGCTTAAGGGTTAGCGGGAGCCTCCAAGGGACCCAGTACTTC. The encoded protein is CASSLRVSGSLQGTQYF.